What follows are 8 T cell receptor beta chains derived from one specimen sequenced in a study of CD8+ T cells in alopecia areata. Sequencing used cDNA as its template, made by extracting RNA and reverse transcribing it. Sequencing used immunoSEQ multiplex PCR; TCRdb keeps in-frame clones, though not all of them. The sample records 150,000 to 200,000 clones, 50% to 60% being singletons. Input material: CD4+ T cells sorted from blood. Every receptor here comes from a human donor in good health.

With regard to this clone: A far larger clone is one nucleotide away, so this likely arose from a read error. The chain links TRBV7-9 to TRBJ1-1, with D hard to call. The germline gives CDR1 SEHNR, CDR2 FQNEAQ (reference sequence). The CDR3 covers 13 residues. The V end lost 2 bases, the J end lost 3 bases, and 7 bases lay between the germline ends. CDR3 coding DNA: TGTGCCAGCAGCTTAATCGGGGACACTGAAGCTTTCTTT. Its translation is CASSLIGDTEAFF.

The rearrangement links TRBV10-3 to TRBJ2-1, with D possibly being TRBD1 or TRBD2 (5 bases each). The germline V and J ends were trimmed by 4 bases and 8 bases, with 9 bases remaining between them. The CDR3 loop spans 12 amino acids. Per germline, CDR1 ENHRY and CDR2 SYGVKD. The CDR3 DNA follows: TGTGCCATCAGTGGTGAGGGGTATGAGCAGTTCTTC. Residues: CAISGEGYEQFF.

The rearrangement joins TRBV18 to TRBJ2-4; the D is unclear. CDR3 size: 14 residues. Trimming removed 8 bases at V and 0 bases at J, with 11 bases between. Germline CDR1 KGHSH, CDR2 LQKENI. Here the CDR3 reads CASQRSRAKNIQYF. As DNA, the CDR3 is TGTGCCAGCCAACGGTCCCGAGCCAAAAACATTCAGTACTTC.

The chain is built from TRBV29-1 and TRBJ2-1, with 7 bases matching TRBD1. J gave up 1 base and V 4 bases, and 19 bases lay outside the gene matches. Per the germline V gene, CDR1 is SQVTM and CDR2 is ANQGSEA. This CDR3 is built from 19 residues. The CDR3 nucleotides read TGCAGCGTTGTCCCCAGTACTATAGCCGAGGGGGCGTCCTACAATGAGCAGTTCTTC. It encodes CSVVPSTIAEGASYNEQFF.

This chain links TRBV2 with TRBJ2-1, with D possibly being TRBD1 (5 bases). This CDR3 is 14 amino acids long. Germline CDR1 SNHLY, CDR2 FYNNEI. The V and J ends lost 4 bases and 4 bases respectively, with 11 bases between them. The CDR3 sequence is CASSVGGAYNEQFF. The CDR3 bases are TGTGCCAGCAGTGTCGGTGGGGCATACAATGAGCAGTTCTTC.

The CDR3 DNA sequence: TGTGCCTGGAGTGTACACCAGGGGACTGAAGCTTTCTTT. Its translation: CAWSVHQGTEAFF. V usage is TRBV30 and J usage is TRBJ1-1; maybe TRBD1 (6 bases). Germline CDR1 is GTSNPN and CDR2 is SVGIG (reference sequence). Trimming removed 0 bases from V and 5 bases from J, with 10 bases in between. This CDR3 contains 13 residues.

The gene calls are TRBV2 and TRBJ2-3, with TRBD2 matching 10 bases. The CDR3 has 14 residues. Germline V CDR1 and CDR2: SNHLY, FYNNEI. V lost 8 bases, J lost 3 bases, and 5 bases stayed unmatched. CDR3 amino acids: CASAPTSGTDTQYF. In nucleotides, the CDR3 is TGTGCCAGCGCACCGACTAGCGGGACAGATACGCAGTATTTT.

The chain employs TRBV19 and TRBJ2-7; D might be TRBD2 (5 bases). V was clipped by 6 bases and J by 6 bases, with 18 bases between them. CDR1 LNHDA and CDR2 SQIVND come from the germline V gene (reference sequence). The CDR3 contains 14 residues. This CDR3 reads CASRMAGTPGEQYF. The DNA for the CDR3 is TGTGCCAGTAGGATGGCGGGCACCCCCGGCGAGCAGTACTTC.